The text below deals with one T cell receptor (beta chain). Pooled samples include second doses given at about 4 or 12 weeks. This record belongs to a study of T cell responses to AZD1222 COVID-19 vaccine. Trimming cost V 4 bases and J 4 bases; bases outside gene matches: 8. Looked up from germline, CDR1 is SGHVS and CDR2 is FNYEAQ. This CDR3 spans 15 amino acids. The protocol was immunoSEQ multiplex PCR, while the TCRdb copy is restricted to in-frame clones and leaves out a portion. The table has tens of thousands of clones, 80% to 85% seen once; the top ten hold 15% to 20%. The chain couples TRBV7-6 to TRBJ2-5, with 8 bases lining up with TRBD1. The sample was peripheral blood, taken 28 days after the second AZD1222 dose. The sequence was obtained from an adult who received the AZD1222 COVID-19 vaccine. DNA of the CDR3: TGTGCCAGCAGCTCAAAACAGGGGGTCGTAGAGACCCAGTACTTC. Translating it yields CASSSKQGVVETQYF.